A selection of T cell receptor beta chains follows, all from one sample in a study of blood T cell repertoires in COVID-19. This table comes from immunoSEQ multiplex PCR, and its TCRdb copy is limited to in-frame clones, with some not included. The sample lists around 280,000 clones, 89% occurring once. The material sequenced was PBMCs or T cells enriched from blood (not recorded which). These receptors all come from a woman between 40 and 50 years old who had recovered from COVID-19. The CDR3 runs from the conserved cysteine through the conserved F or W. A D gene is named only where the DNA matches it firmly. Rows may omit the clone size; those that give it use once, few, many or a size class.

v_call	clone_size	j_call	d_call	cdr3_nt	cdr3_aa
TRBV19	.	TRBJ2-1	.	TGTGCCAGTAGTATCCCGTCCTACAATGAGCAGTTCTTC	CASSIPSYNEQFF
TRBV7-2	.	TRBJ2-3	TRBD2	TGTGCCAGCAGCTTACTCCGGACTAGCGGGAGGGCCCGCACAGATACGCAGTATTTT	CASSLLRTSGRARTDTQYF
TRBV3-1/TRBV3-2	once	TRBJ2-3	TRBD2	TGTGCCAGCAGCCCTCTAGCGGGGGTTACAGATACGCAGTATTTT	CASSPLAGVTDTQYF
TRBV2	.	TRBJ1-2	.	TGTGCCAGCAGTGACCTGTTGGGGCACTATGGCTACACCTTC	CASSDLLGHYGYTF
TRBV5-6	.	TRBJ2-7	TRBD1	TGTGCCAGCAGCTTGGTTGGGACAGGGGGCCTCGAGCAGTACTTC	CASSLVGTGGLEQYF
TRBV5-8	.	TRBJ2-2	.	TGTGCCAGCAGCTTGTTCGGCAGAGGGACCGGGGAGCTGTTTTTT	CASSLFGRGTGELFF
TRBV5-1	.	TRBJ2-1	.	TGCGCCAGCAGCTTGCCTTTAGGGGTTAGAGAGCAGTTCTTC	CASSLPLGVREQFF
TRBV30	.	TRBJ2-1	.	TGTGCCTGGAGTTCGACATCCTACAATGAGCAGTTCTTC	CAWSSTSYNEQFF
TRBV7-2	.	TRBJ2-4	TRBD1	TGTGCCAGCAGCTCAGCAGGGGGCCTAGCCAAAAACATTCAGTACTTC	CASSSAGGLAKNIQYF
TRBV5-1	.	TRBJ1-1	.	TGCGCCAGCCTCCGGGAGTCGGGCACTGAAGCTTTCTTT	CASLRESGTEAFF
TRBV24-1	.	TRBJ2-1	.	TGTGCCACCAGTTCGGACACGCAGGAGCAGTTCTTC	CATSSDTQEQFF
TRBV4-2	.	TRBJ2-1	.	TGTGCCAGCAGCCAAGATCGCGGTGAGCAGTTCTTC	CASSQDRGEQFF
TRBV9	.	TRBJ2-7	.	TGTGCCAGCAGTGACGGGTCCAGGGGATGGGACGAGCAGTACTTC	CASSDGSRGWDEQYF
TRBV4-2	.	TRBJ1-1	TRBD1	TGTGCCAGCAGCCATCTCACAGGGGGCGGGAACACTGAAGCTTTCTTT	CASSHLTGGGNTEAFF
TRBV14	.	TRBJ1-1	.	TGTGCCAGCAGCCAAGGTCGGAACAGACACACTGAAGCTTTCTTT	CASSQGRNRHTEAFF
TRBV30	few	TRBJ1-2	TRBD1	TGTGCCTGGAGGGGACAGGGCTACTATGGCTACACCTTC	CAWRGQGYYGYTF
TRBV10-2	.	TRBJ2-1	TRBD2	TGCGCCAGCAGTGCGGGTGGTAGCGGGAGGGACAATGAGCAGTTCTTC	CASSAGGSGRDNEQFF
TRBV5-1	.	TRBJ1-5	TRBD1	TGCGCCAGCAGCCCAACAGGGGTCGGGAATCAGCCCCAGCATTTT	CASSPTGVGNQPQHF
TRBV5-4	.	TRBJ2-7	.	TGTGCCAGCAGCAGGGGGGGAGGCCCAAAAACCTACGAGCAGTACTTC	CASSRGGGPKTYEQYF
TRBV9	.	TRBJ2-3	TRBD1	TGTGCCAGCAGCGTAGCATGGGGACAGGGGGGTACAGATACGCAGTATTTT	CASSVAWGQGGTDTQYF
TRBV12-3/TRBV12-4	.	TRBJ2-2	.	TGTGCCAGCAGCAATCCAGGGGAGCTGTTTTTT	CASSNPGELFF
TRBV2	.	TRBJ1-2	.	TGTGCCAGCAGCCCGACAGTGCCCTATGGCTACACCTTC	CASSPTVPYGYTF
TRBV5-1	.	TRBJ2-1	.	TGCGCCAGCAGCTTGGCCGGCGGGAATGATAATGAGCAGTTCTTC	CASSLAGGNDNEQFF
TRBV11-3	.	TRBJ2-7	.	TGTGCCAGCAGCTCGCTACGGGGGAATGAGCAGTACTTC	CASSSLRGNEQYF
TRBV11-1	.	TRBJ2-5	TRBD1	TGTGCCAGCAGATCCTCCGGGGACAGGCGGGAGACCCAGTACTTC	CASRSSGDRRETQYF